The entry below describes one T cell receptor beta chain. Blood draws occurred at baseline, cycle 4 day 1, and cycle 7 day 1. The length of the CDR3 is 16 residues. Clones were read by immunoSEQ multiplex PCR, and TCRdb kept only the in-frame ones, dropping some. The sample holds approximately 61,000 clones, about 90% seen once. The sample comes from a study of OX40 agonist ivuxolimab in advanced cancers. The source was CD4+ or CD8+ T cells sorted from blood, collected in a trial of the OX40 agonist ivuxolimab. This TCR derives from an adult with an advanced solid tumor such as melanoma, head and neck, liver or kidney cancer. The gene calls are TRBV21-1 and TRBJ2-5; the D call of TRBD2 is as the table states it, not checked on the DNA. TRBV21-1 is an annotated pseudogene. The CDR3 spells CASGGGPEKWQETQYF. CDR3 DNA: TGTGCCAGCGGAGGAGGGCCGGAGAAGTGGCAAGAGACCCAGTACTTC.